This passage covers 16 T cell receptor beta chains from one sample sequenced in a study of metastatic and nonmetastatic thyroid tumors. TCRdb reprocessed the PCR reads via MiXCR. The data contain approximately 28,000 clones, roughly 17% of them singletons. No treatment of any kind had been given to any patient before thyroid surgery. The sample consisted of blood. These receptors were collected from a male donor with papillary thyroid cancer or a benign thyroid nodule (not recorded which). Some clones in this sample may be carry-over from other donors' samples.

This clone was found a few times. Here the CDR3 DNA reads TGTGCCAGCAGTGTTGTAGGGACAGGGGGCCGTGAGACCCAGTACTTC. Translation: CASSVVGTGGRETQYF. The rearrangement joins TRBV6-1 to TRBJ2-5, with 12 bases lining up with TRBD1. The CDR3 contains 16 residues. Germline V gives CDR1 MNHNS, CDR2 SASEGT. The junction had 8 bases not matched to a gene; V was cut back by 4 bases and J by 5 bases.

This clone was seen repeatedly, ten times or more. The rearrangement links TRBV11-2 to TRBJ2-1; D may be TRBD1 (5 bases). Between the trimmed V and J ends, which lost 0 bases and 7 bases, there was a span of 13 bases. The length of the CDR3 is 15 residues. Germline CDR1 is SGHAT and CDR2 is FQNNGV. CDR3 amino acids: CASSLEGKRGNEQFF. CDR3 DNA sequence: TGTGCCAGCAGCTTAGAGGGTAAAAGGGGAAATGAGCAGTTCTTC.

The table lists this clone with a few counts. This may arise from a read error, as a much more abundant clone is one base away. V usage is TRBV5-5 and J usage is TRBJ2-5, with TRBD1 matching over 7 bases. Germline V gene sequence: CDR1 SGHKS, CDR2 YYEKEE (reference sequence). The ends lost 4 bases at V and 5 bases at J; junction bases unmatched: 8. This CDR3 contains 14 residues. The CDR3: CASSRDSKVETQYF. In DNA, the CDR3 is TGTGCCAGCAGCCGGGACAGCAAGGTTGAGACCCAGTACTTC. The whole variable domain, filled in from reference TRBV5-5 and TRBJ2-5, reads DAGVTQSPTHLIKTRGQQVTLRCSPISGHKSVSWYQQVLGQGPQFIFQYYEKEERGRGNFPDRFSARQFPNYSSELNVNALLLGDSALYLCASSRDSKVETQYFGPGTRLLVL.

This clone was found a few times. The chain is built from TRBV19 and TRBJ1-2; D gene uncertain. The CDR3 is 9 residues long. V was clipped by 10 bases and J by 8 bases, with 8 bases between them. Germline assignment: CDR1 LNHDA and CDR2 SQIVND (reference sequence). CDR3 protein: CATGPGYTF. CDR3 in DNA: TGTGCCACCGGGCCAGGCTACACCTTC. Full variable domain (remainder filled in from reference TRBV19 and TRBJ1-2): DGGITQSPKYLFRKEGQNVTLSCEQNLNHDAMYWYRQDPGQGLRLIYYSQIVNDFQKGDIAEGYSVSREKKESFPLTVTSAQKNPTAFYLCATGPGYTFGSGTRLTVV.

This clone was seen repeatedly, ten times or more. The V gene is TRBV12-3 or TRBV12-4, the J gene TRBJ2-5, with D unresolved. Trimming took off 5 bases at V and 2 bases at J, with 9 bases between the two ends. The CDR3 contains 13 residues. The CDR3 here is CASSPQEQETQYF. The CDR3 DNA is TGTGCCAGCAGTCCGCAGGAACAAGAGACCCAGTACTTC.

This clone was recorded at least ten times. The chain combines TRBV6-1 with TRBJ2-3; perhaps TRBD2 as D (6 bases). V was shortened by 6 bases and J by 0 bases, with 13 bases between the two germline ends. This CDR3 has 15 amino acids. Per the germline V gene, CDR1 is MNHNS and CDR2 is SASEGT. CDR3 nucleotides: TGTGCCAGCAGCAATCGGGGAGGTAGCACAGATACGCAGTATTTT. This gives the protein CASSNRGGSTDTQYF.

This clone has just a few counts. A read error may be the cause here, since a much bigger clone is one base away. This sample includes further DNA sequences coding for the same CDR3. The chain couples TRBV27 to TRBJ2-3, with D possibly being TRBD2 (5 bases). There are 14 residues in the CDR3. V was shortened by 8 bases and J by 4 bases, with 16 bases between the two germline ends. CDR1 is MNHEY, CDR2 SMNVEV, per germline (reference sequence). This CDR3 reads CASSLAGSADTQYF. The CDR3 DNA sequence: TGTGCCAGCTCCTTGGCGGGTAGTGCAGATACGCAGTATTTT.

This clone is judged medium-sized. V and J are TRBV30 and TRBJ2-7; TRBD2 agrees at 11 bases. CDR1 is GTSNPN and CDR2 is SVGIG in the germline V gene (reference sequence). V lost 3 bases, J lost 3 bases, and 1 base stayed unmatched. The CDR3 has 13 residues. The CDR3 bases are TGTGCCTGGAGGACTAGCGGGATCTACGAGCAGTACTTC. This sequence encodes CAWRTSGIYEQYF. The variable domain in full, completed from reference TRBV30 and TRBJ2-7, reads SQTIHQWPATLVQPVGSPLSLECTVEGTSNPNLYWYRQAAGRGLQLLFYSVGIGQISSEVPQNLSASRPQDRQFILSSKKLLLSDSGFYLCAWRTSGIYEQYFGPGTRLTVT.

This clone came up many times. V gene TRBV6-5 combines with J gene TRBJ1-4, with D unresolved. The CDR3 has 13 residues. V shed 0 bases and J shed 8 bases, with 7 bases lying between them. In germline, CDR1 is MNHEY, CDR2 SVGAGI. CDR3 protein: CASSYSPREKLFF. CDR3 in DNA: TGTGCCAGCAGTTACTCCCCGAGGGAAAAACTGTTTTTT.

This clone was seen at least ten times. The CDR3: CASSESTSGHTDTQYF. The CDR3 region has the DNA TGCGCCAGCAGTGAGTCGACTAGCGGGCATACAGATACGCAGTATTTT. The chain links TRBV10-1 to TRBJ2-3; 10 bases agree with TRBD2. V shed 0 bases and J 3 bases; nucleotides not matched to a gene: 3. This CDR3 has 16 amino acids. Germline-derived CDR1 and CDR2 are WNHNN and SYGVQD (reference sequence).

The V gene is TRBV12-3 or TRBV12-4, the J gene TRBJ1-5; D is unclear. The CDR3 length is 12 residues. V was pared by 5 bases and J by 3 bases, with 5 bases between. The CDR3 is CASSADNQPQHF. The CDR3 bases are TGTGCCAGCAGTGCCGACAATCAGCCCCAGCATTTT.

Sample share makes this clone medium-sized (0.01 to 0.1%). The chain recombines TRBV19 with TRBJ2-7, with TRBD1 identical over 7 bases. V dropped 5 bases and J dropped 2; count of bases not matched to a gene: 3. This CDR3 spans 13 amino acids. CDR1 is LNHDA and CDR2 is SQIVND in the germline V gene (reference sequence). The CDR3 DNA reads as TGTGCCAGTAGTCCGGGACAGACCTACGAGCAGTACTTC. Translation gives CASSPGQTYEQYF.

For the CDR3, the DNA is TGTGCCAGCAGCCCGTCTAGGGACAGGGACGAAGCTTTCTTT. Translating it yields CASSPSRDRDEAFF. The chain links TRBV7-6 to TRBJ1-1; TRBD1 matches 9 bases. The CDR3 is 14 amino acids. Germline CDR1 SGHVS, CDR2 FNYEAQ. V shed 5 bases and J 8 bases; nucleotides not matched to a gene: 9.

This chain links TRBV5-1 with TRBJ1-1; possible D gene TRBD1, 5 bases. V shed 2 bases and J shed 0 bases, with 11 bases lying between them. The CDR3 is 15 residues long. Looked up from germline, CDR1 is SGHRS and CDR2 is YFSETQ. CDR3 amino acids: CASSFGRGLNTEAFF. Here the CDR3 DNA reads TGCGCCAGCAGCTTTGGGAGGGGATTGAACACTGAAGCTTTCTTT.

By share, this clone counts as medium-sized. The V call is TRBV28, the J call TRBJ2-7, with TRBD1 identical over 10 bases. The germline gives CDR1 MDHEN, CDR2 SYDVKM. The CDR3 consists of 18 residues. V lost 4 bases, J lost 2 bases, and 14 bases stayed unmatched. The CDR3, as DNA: TGTGCCAGCAGTTCTAACCTGCTTTCCGGGACAGGGGCCTACGAGCAGTACTTC. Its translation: CASSSNLLSGTGAYEQYF. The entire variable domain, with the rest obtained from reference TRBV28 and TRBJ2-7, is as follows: DVKVTQSSRYLVKRTGEKVFLECVQDMDHENMFWYRQDPGLGLRLIYFSYDVKMKEKGDIPEGYSVSREKKERFSLILESASTNQTSMYLCASSSNLLSGTGAYEQYFGPGTRLTVT.

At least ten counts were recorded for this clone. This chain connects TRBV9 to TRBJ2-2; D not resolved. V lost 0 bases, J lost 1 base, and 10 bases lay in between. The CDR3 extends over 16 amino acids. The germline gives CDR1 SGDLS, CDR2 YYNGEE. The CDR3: CASSVGTSRNTGELFF. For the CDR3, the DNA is TGTGCCAGCAGCGTAGGAACTTCCAGGAACACCGGGGAGCTGTTTTTT.